This T cell receptor (beta chain) was recovered during a study of T cell repertoires in aging, cancer and after chemotherapy. As for the study in general: About 9 million TCR reads made up the full dataset.

TRB rearrangements spanning V, D and J were amplified using mixed TRB-A/B primers. TCRdb passed the multiplex PCR reads through MiXCR, listing each CDR3 protein once. The top ten clones hold approximately 3% of a sample with more than 7,000 distinct CDR3 sequences, over 30% of them seen once. This clonotype was observed a few times. Peripheral blood genomic DNA, not sorted cells or RNA, was the template. The sequencing sample was made of blood. This receptor was taken from a human donor in good health.

CDR3 protein: CAIRASGDWETQYF. The CDR3 DNA follows: TGTGCCATCAGAGCTAGCGGGGATTGGGAGACCCAGTACTTC. The chain links TRBV6-5 to TRBJ2-5, with 9 bases matching TRBD2. J was trimmed by 5 bases and V by 10 bases; bases with no gene match: 11. Germline values: CDR1 MNHEY, CDR2 SVGAGI. The CDR3 has 14 residues.